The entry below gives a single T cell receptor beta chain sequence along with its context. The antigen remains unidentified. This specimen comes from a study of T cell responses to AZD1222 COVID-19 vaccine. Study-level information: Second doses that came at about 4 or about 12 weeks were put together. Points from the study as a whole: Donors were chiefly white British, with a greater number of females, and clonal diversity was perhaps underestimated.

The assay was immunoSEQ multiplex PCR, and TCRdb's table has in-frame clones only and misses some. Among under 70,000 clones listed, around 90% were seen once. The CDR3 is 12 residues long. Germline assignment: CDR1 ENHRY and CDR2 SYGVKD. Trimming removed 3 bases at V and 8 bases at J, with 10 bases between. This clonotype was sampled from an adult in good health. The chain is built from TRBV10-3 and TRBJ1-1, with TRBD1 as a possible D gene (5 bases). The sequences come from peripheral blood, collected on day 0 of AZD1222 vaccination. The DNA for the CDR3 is TGTGCCATCAGTGAAGGGGTCTTAGAAGCTTTCTTT. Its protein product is CAISEGVLEAFF.